This section outlines one T cell receptor (beta chain) sequence together with its context. Its specificity is not known. A roughly 120-subject validation cohort, separate from the approximately 610-subject first cohort, supplied the donors. These data belong to a study of cytomegalovirus exposure and HLA in healthy donors. Study-level background: In a later analysis, the roughly 110 validation repertoires were reported to have used the same platform as the 600 to 800 first-cohort repertoires.

Findings and limits, study-wide: It was approximately 160 TCR beta chains that were listed as cytomegalovirus-associated. The study found most TCR sequences rare, yet found some public TCRs in many donors.

The repertoire was sequenced with immunoSEQ multiplex PCR; TCRdb's copy has only in-frame clones and lacks some. The sample lists some 130,000 clones; roughly nine tenths were seen once. The sample taken for sequencing was PBMCs. This sequence was found in a man aged 18 to 35 in good health and CMV-seronegative.

The CDR3: CASRQGDQPQHF. CDR3 nucleotide sequence: TGTGCCAGTAGGCAGGGCGATCAGCCCCAGCATTTT. The rearrangement uses TRBV19 and TRBJ1-5, with D possibly TRBD1 on 5 matching bases. V lost 6 bases and J 5 bases, leaving 8 bases between the germline ends. Germline V gene sequence: CDR1 LNHDA, CDR2 SQIVND (reference sequence). The CDR3 extends over 12 amino acids.